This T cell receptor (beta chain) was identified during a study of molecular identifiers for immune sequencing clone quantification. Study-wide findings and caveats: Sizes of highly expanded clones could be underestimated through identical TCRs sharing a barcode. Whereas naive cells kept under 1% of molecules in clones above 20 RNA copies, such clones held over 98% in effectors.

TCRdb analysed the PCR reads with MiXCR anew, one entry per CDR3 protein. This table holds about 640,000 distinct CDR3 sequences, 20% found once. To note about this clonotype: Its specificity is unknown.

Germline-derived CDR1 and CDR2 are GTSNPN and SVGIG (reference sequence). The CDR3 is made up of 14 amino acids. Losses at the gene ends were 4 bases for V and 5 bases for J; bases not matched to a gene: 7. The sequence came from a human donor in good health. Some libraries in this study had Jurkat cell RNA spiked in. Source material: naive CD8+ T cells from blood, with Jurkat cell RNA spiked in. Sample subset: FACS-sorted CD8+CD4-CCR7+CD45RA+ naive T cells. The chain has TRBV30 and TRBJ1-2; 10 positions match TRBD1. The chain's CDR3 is CAWTETGGAYGYTF. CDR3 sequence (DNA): TGTGCCTGGACCGAGACAGGGGGCGCGTATGGCTACACCTTC. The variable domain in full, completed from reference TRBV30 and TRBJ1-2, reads SQTIHQWPATLVQPVGSPLSLECTVEGTSNPNLYWYRQAAGRGLQLLFYSVGIGQISSEVPQNLSASRPQDRQFILSSKKLLLSDSGFYLCAWTETGGAYGYTFGSGTRLTVV.